These 20 T cell receptor beta chains were sequenced from one sample in a study of cytomegalovirus exposure and HLA in healthy donors. A multiplex PCR was run with 60 Vbeta primers and 13 Jbeta primers. Assay used: immunoSEQ multiplex PCR; TCRdb lists only in-frame clones, some missing. The table shows 80,000 or so clones, with 65% to 75% occurring only once. Sequencing was done on a sample of PBMCs. Every receptor here comes from a man aged 30 to 45 in good health and CMV-seropositive.

This chain joins TRBV30 and TRBJ1-5; the D gene is possibly TRBD1 (6 bases). Trimming took off 2 bases at V and 10 bases at J, with 18 bases between the two ends. This CDR3 is built from 14 residues. Germline CDR1 is GTSNPN and CDR2 is SVGIG (reference sequence). The CDR3 is CAWSIPGDNTPQHF. The CDR3 coding sequence is TGTGCCTGGAGTATCCCAGGGGACAATACTCCCCAGCATTTT.

The J gene is TRBJ1-1, the V gene TRBV28, with D perhaps TRBD1 (6 bases). Germline V CDR1 and CDR2: MDHEN, SYDVKM. V lost 6 bases, J lost 8 bases, and 16 bases lay in between. The length of the CDR3 is 13 residues. The CDR3 nucleotides read TGTGCCAGCAGCCTTGGACAGCTCTTAGAAGCTTTCTTT. Translated, it gives CASSLGQLLEAFF. The entire variable domain, with the rest obtained from reference TRBV28 and TRBJ1-1, is as follows: DVKVTQSSRYLVKRTGEKVFLECVQDMDHENMFWYRQDPGLGLRLIYFSYDVKMKEKGDIPEGYSVSREKKERFSLILESASTNQTSMYLCASSLGQLLEAFFGQGTRLTVV.

The CDR3, as DNA: TGTGCCAGCAAGGCGGTCGACAATGAGCAGTTCTTC. Its protein is CASKAVDNEQFF. The chain combines TRBV27 with TRBJ2-1; D not resolved. The germline V gene encodes CDR1 MNHEY and CDR2 SMNVEV (reference sequence). Trimming cost V 7 bases and J 5 bases, with 9 bases left between them. This CDR3 is 12 amino acids long.

Concerning this clone: This CDR3 is missing its conserved last phenylalanine or tryptophan, likely due to a read error. It is unclear where the CDR3 begins or ends on the DNA, so no DNA is shown, and the CDR3 is as TCRdb lists it. The chain uses TRBV6-4 and TRBJ2-7; TRBD2, as called in the table, went unchecked against the DNA. CDR1 is MRHNA and CDR2 is SNTAGT in the germline V gene. The CDR3 has 14 amino acids, counting both end residues. The CDR3 loop reads CAIPGTSGRMSPHL.

DNA for the CDR3: TGTGCCTGGAGTTCTACCTTTCGGGAGCTGTTTTTT. Its translation is CAWSSTFRELFF. V usage is TRBV30 and J usage is TRBJ2-2; no reliable D call. The CDR3 covers 12 residues. Trimming shortened V by 2 bases and J by 9 bases, and 10 bases separated the two germline ends. Per germline, CDR1 GTSNPN and CDR2 SVGIG (reference sequence).

The chain recombines TRBV2 with TRBJ1-1; 10 bases fit TRBD1. CDR1 is SNHLY and CDR2 is FYNNEI in the germline V gene. CDR3 length: 14 residues. Unmatched junction bases numbered 3, after V lost 6 bases and J lost 2 bases. The CDR3: CASSMTGGNTEAFF. CDR3 DNA: TGTGCCAGCAGCATGACAGGGGGCAACACTGAAGCTTTCTTT. Looking up the rest from reference TRBV2 and TRBJ1-1 gives the full variable domain: EPEVTQTPSHQVTQMGQEVILRCVPISNHLYFYWYRQILGQKVEFLVSFYNNEISEKSEIFDDQFSVERPDGSNFTLKIRSTKLEDSAMYFCASSMTGGNTEAFFGQGTRLTVV.

The chain carries TRBV29-1 and TRBJ2-5; 9 bases match TRBD1. Looked up from germline, CDR1 is SQVTM and CDR2 is ANQGSEA. There are 13 residues in the CDR3. Losses at the gene ends were 5 bases for V and 0 bases for J; bases not matched to a gene: 1. The CDR3 here is CSVTGGYQETQYF. CDR3 bases: TGCAGCGTTACAGGGGGCTACCAAGAGACCCAGTACTTC.

The CDR3 sequence: CASRGGAQETQYF. The CDR3 nucleotides are TGCGCCAGCAGAGGGGGGGCCCAAGAGACCCAGTACTTC. The chain couples TRBV5-1 to TRBJ2-5; TRBD2 is a possible D gene (7 bases). This CDR3 has 13 amino acids. V was pared by 5 bases and J by 1 base, with 9 bases between. Germline V gene sequence: CDR1 SGHRS, CDR2 YFSETQ.

V and J are TRBV27 and TRBJ2-5; 13 bases fit TRBD2. J was trimmed by 5 bases and V by 4 bases; bases with no gene match: 10. CDR1 MNHEY and CDR2 SMNVEV come from the germline V gene (reference sequence). This CDR3 is 17 amino acids long. The CDR3 here is CASSSRLLAGGVETQYF. The CDR3 region has the DNA TGTGCCAGCAGTTCTCGGTTACTAGCGGGAGGGGTGGAGACCCAGTACTTC.

The chain employs TRBV15 and TRBJ2-6; D unclear. The CDR3 contains 15 residues. Trimming cost V 1 base and J 1 base, with 5 bases left between them. The germline gives CDR1 LNHNV, CDR2 YYDKDF (reference sequence). CDR3 nucleotide sequence: TGTGCCACCAGCAGAGGACTGTCTGGGGCCAACGTCCTGACTTTC. Translation gives CATSRGLSGANVLTF.

This clone turned up a few times. This chain uses TRBV19 with TRBJ1-5; weak D call: TRBD1 (6 bases). The length of the CDR3 is 20 residues. Germline assignment: CDR1 LNHDA and CDR2 SQIVND (reference sequence). Trimming took off 3 bases at V and 0 bases at J, with 24 bases between the two ends. CDR3 nucleotides: TGTGCCAGTAGTATTATGAGGGGGTCCGGTGAGGGATATAGCAATCAGCCCCAGCATTTT. The encoded protein is CASSIMRGSGEGYSNQPQHF. Supplemented by reference TRBV19 and TRBJ1-5, the full variable domain reads DGGITQSPKYLFRKEGQNVTLSCEQNLNHDAMYWYRQDPGQGLRLIYYSQIVNDFQKGDIAEGYSVSREKKESFPLTVTSAQKNPTAFYLCASSIMRGSGEGYSNQPQHFGDGTRLSIL.

This chain joins TRBV6-1 and TRBJ2-1, with a tentative D call TRBD1 (6 bases). Trimming pared 4 bases from V and 6 bases from J, leaving 19 bases between. The V gene's germline CDR1 is MNHNS and CDR2 SASEGT. There are 16 residues in the CDR3. The CDR3 sequence is CASSALGTPIANEQFF. For the CDR3, the DNA is TGTGCCAGCAGTGCCCTTGGGACACCAATCGCCAATGAGCAGTTCTTC.

This clone was detected only a few times. V is TRBV27 and J is TRBJ2-5, with 9 nucleotides matching TRBD1. The J call is doubtful: the DNA matches TRBJ2-7 better. Germline CDR1 is MNHEY and CDR2 is SMNVEV (reference sequence). This CDR3 has 14 amino acids. CDR3 protein: CASSSRTGAYEQYF. CDR3 DNA sequence: TGTGCCAGCAGTTCCCGGACAGGGGCATACGAGCAGTACTTC.

J is TRBJ2-4 and V is TRBV5-1; the match to TRBD2 covers 13 bases. V trimming: 3 bases; J trimming: 7 bases; junction bases outside the gene matches: 16. CDR1 is SGHRS, CDR2 YFSETQ, per germline. The CDR3 extends over 19 amino acids. CDR3 protein: CASSSEFGWSGLAGNIQYF. The DNA for the CDR3 is TGCGCCAGCAGCTCGGAATTCGGATGGTCGGGACTAGCGGGGAACATTCAGTACTTC.

The chain couples TRBV5-1 to TRBJ1-2; 9 bases match TRBD1. CDR1 and CDR2 from the germline V gene are SGHRS and YFSETQ. The CDR3 covers 15 residues. The J segment lost 7 bases and the V segment lost 4 bases, leaving 11 bases of the junction unmatched. The CDR3 reads CASSREAGQGTGYTF. The CDR3 DNA is TGCGCCAGCAGCCGGGAGGCGGGACAGGGAACTGGCTACACCTTC.

V usage is TRBV9 and J usage is TRBJ1-1; 11 bases map to TRBD1. Germline V lookup: CDR1 SGDLS, CDR2 YYNGEE. V shed 4 bases, J shed 4 bases, and the junction held 9 bases outside the gene matches. The CDR3 spans 16 residues. Here the CDR3 reads CASSPRRDRGSTEAFF. The CDR3 DNA is TGTGCCAGCAGCCCACGCCGGGACAGGGGGAGCACTGAAGCTTTCTTT.

The genes are TRBV5-1 and TRBJ1-1, with unresolved D. Trimming cost V 2 bases and J 3 bases, with 11 bases left between them. Germline V lookup: CDR1 SGHRS, CDR2 YFSETQ. The CDR3 is 14 amino acids. CDR3 DNA sequence: TGCGCCAGCAGCTTAATATCGAGGGACACTGAAGCTTTCTTT. As protein: CASSLISRDTEAFF.

The J gene is TRBJ2-1, the V gene TRBV5-6; 9 nucleotides line up with TRBD2. The junction had 5 bases not matched to a gene; V was cut back by 2 bases and J by 5 bases. CDR1 and CDR2 from the germline V gene are SGHDT and YYEEEE. This CDR3 is 15 amino acids long. CDR3 in DNA: TGTGCCAGCAGCTTAGGTAGCGGGGGCAACAATGAGCAGTTCTTC. Its protein product is CASSLGSGGNNEQFF.

This chain connects TRBV4-1 to TRBJ2-1, with 12 bases identical to TRBD2. The V segment lost 7 bases and the J segment 5 bases; nucleotides outside the gene matches: 9. This CDR3 is 16 amino acids long. Germline V gene lookup returns CDR1 MGHRA and CDR2 YSYEKL. CDR3: CASKSLLAGGDNEQFF. The CDR3 DNA is TGCGCCAGCAAGTCACTTCTAGCGGGAGGGGACAATGAGCAGTTCTTC.

The chain is built from TRBV5-5 and TRBJ2-3; 7 bases map to TRBD2. V shed 0 bases and J 0 bases; nucleotides not matched to a gene: 1. The V gene's germline CDR1 is SGHKS and CDR2 YYEKEE (reference sequence). The CDR3 extends over 15 amino acids. As DNA, the CDR3 is TGTGCCAGCAGCTTGGGTAGCGGGAGCACAGATACGCAGTATTTT. Its translation is CASSLGSGSTDTQYF.